This entry lists 18 T cell receptor beta chains sequenced from one sample in a study of Graves' ophthalmopathy and Graves' hyperthyroidism. TCR beta CDR3 regions were amplified from RNA transcripts. First-round RT-PCR with HTBI primers preceded a second-round multiplex PCR. TCRdb analysed the multiplex PCR reads with MiXCR anew, one entry per CDR3 protein. The sample has 650,000 to 900,000 distinct CDR3 sequences; roughly 40% are singletons. Sequencing input: peripheral blood. Every receptor here comes from an adult man with Graves' ophthalmopathy.

Remarks on this clonotype: Possible read error: a much larger clone is one base away. The chain has TRBV25-1 and TRBJ2-2, with D unclear. There are 13 residues in the CDR3. CDR1 MGHDK and CDR2 SYGVNS come from the germline V gene. This CDR3 is CASRNQNTRELFF. The CDR3 DNA follows: TGTGCCAGCAGGAACCAAAACACCCGGGAGCTGTTTTTT. The full variable domain, in which reference TRBV25-1 and TRBJ2-2 provide the parts outside the CDR3, is EADIYQTPRYLVIGTGKKITLECSQTMGHDKMYWYQQDPGMELHLIHYSYGVNSTEKGDLSSESTVSRIRTEHFPLTLESARPSHTSQYLCASRNQNTRELFFGEGSRLTVL.

This clonotype was counted between two and nine times. Just one base apart from a much larger clone, this may be a read error. The chain has TRBV5-1 and TRBJ1-1; D may be TRBD1 (6 bases). Trimming shortened V by 0 bases and J by 1 base, and 10 bases separated the two germline ends. This CDR3 is built from 15 residues. Germline assignment: CDR1 SGHRS and CDR2 YFSETQ. The CDR3 protein is CASSLEGQTNTEAFF. The CDR3 coding sequence is TGCGCCAGCAGCTTGGAAGGACAGACGAACACTGAAGCTTTCTTT.

J is TRBJ1-4 and V is TRBV14; D is possibly TRBD1 (5 bases). Germline lookup yields CDR1 SGHDN and CDR2 FVKESK. The CDR3 contains 14 residues. Trimming shortened V by 7 bases and J by 6 bases, and 15 bases separated the two germline ends. Written as DNA, the CDR3 is TGTGCCAGCACCAACGGGGGGTCCGATGAAAAACTGTTTTTT. Encoded protein: CASTNGGSDEKLFF.

This clonotype was seen ten or more times. The J gene is TRBJ2-7, the V gene TRBV10-3; perhaps TRBD1 as D (6 bases). The CDR3 is 13 residues long. From germline, CDR1 is ENHRY and CDR2 SYGVKD. Trimming left V 6 bases short and J 1 base short, with 10 bases between. CDR3 nucleotide sequence: TGTGCCATCAGGATGGACAGTTCCTACGAGCAGTACTTC. The encoded protein is CAIRMDSSYEQYF.

The V and J genes are TRBV2 and TRBJ2-5; 8 nucleotides match TRBD1. Germline CDR1 SNHLY, CDR2 FYNNEI. The CDR3 contains 14 residues. With V trimmed by 6 bases and J by 5 bases, 8 bases remained unmatched. The CDR3, as DNA: TGTGCCAGCAGCCAAACAGGGGGAAAGGAGACCCAGTACTTC. Translating gives CASSQTGGKETQYF.

The chain joins TRBV7-2 to TRBJ2-5; TRBD2 agrees at 10 bases. Per the germline V gene, CDR1 is SGHTA and CDR2 is FQGNSA. The V segment lost 0 bases and the J segment 0 bases; nucleotides outside the gene matches: 1. The CDR3 has 16 amino acids. The CDR3 DNA reads as TGTGCCAGCAGCTTAGCAGGACTAGCGGACCAAGAGACCCAGTACTTC. This gives the protein CASSLAGLADQETQYF.

This clonotype was counted only a few times. The DNA of the CDR3 is TGTGCCAGCAGACGACTAGATCCCGAGGCCCAGTACTTC. This encodes CASRRLDPEAQYF. The rearrangement uses TRBV11-2 and TRBJ2-5; a possible D gene is TRBD2 (6 bases). Germline assignment: CDR1 SGHAT and CDR2 FQNNGV. The V and J ends lost 6 bases and 9 bases respectively, with 17 bases between them. The CDR3 spans 13 residues.

J is TRBJ2-1 and V is TRBV10-3; tentatively, D is TRBD1 or TRBD2 (6 bases each). Trimming pared 7 bases from V and 0 bases from J, leaving 10 bases between. Germline assignment: CDR1 ENHRY and CDR2 SYGVKD. This CDR3 spans 14 amino acids. DNA for the CDR3: TGTGCCATCAACCCGGGGGCCTCCTACAATGAGCAGTTCTTC. This gives the protein CAINPGASYNEQFF.

The CDR3 reads CATSRDGLAGDTQYF. CDR3 sequence (DNA): TGTGCCACCAGCAGAGATGGACTAGCGGGAGATACGCAGTATTTT. V usage is TRBV15 and J usage is TRBJ2-3; 11 bases are shared with TRBD2. CDR3 length: 15 residues. Germline CDR1 and CDR2: LNHNV and YYDKDF (reference sequence). V was pared by 0 bases and J by 5 bases, with 1 base of the junction left unmatched.

The chain is built from TRBV24-1 and TRBJ1-2; 7 bases match TRBD1. Germline loops: CDR1 KGHDR, CDR2 SFDVKD. Losses at the gene ends were 10 bases for V and 0 bases for J; bases not matched to a gene: 4. The length of the CDR3 is 13 residues. The CDR3 bases are TGTGCCACAGGGGGCGGCACTAACTATGGCTACACCTTC. It is translated as CATGGGTNYGYTF.

The table lists this clonotype with a count of one. A junction boundary mismatches the germline segment, possibly from a read error. The chain joins TRBV25-1 to TRBJ1-2; the D is unclear. The CDR3 covers 10 residues. Germline values: CDR1 MGHDK, CDR2 SYGVNS. CDR3: CASSDSRNHF. CDR3 DNA: TGTGCCAGCAGTGATAGTCGCAATCACTTC.

This chain connects TRBV25-1 to TRBJ1-6; no reliable D call. Germline CDR1 is MGHDK and CDR2 is SYGVNS. The CDR3 loop spans 14 amino acids. Between the trimmed V and J ends, which lost 5 bases and 3 bases, there was a span of 8 bases. CDR3 amino acids: CASSLGFYNSPLHF. The DNA for the CDR3 is TGTGCCAGCAGTTTGGGGTTCTATAATTCACCCCTCCACTTT.

V usage is TRBV30 and J usage is TRBJ1-2; possibly TRBD1 for D (5 bases). Trimming shortened V by 0 bases and J by 8 bases, and 10 bases separated the two germline ends. CDR3 length: 12 residues. Germline CDR1 and CDR2: GTSNPN and SVGIG (reference sequence). In nucleotides, the CDR3 is TGTGCCTGGAGTGTAGGGACTCTGGGCTACACCTTC. Its protein is CAWSVGTLGYTF.

This clonotype was detected many times. This sequence joins TRBV6-5 and TRBJ1-2; a possible D gene is TRBD1 (5 bases). The V and J ends lost 0 bases and 8 bases respectively, with 10 bases between them. The CDR3 consists of 13 residues. Looked up from germline, CDR1 is MNHEY and CDR2 is SVGAGI. The CDR3 loop reads CASSYSTGPGYTF. CDR3 nucleotides: TGTGCCAGCAGTTACTCTACAGGTCCCGGCTACACCTTC.

Ten or more counts support this clonotype. This chain joins TRBV2 and TRBJ1-1; TRBD1 might be the D (6 bases). Germline V lookup: CDR1 SNHLY, CDR2 FYNNEI. V lost 5 bases and J lost 3, with 16 bases in between. There are 15 residues in the CDR3. The CDR3 coding sequence is TGTGCCAGCAGTCCGGGGACAATTGGGGACACTGAAGCTTTCTTT. This translates into CASSPGTIGDTEAFF.

This chain connects TRBV2 to TRBJ1-4; perhaps TRBD1 as D (5 bases). The CDR3 runs to 15 residues. The V and J ends lost 5 bases and 5 bases respectively, with 15 bases between them. Germline V lookup: CDR1 SNHLY, CDR2 FYNNEI. As DNA, the CDR3 is TGTGCCAGCAGTTTTACGGGGCCTGGCAATGAAAAACTGTTTTTT. This gives the protein CASSFTGPGNEKLFF.

This clonotype was observed at least ten times. The chain joins TRBV24-1 to TRBJ1-5; D is unresolved. CDR3 length: 13 residues. V lost 3 bases and J lost 7, with 9 bases in between. The V gene's germline CDR1 is KGHDR and CDR2 SFDVKD. DNA of the CDR3: TGTGCCACCAGTGATACTGACACACAGCCCCAGCATTTT. Its protein product is CATSDTDTQPQHF.

This clonotype came up many times. V is TRBV10-3 and J is TRBJ2-2; the D gene is possibly TRBD1 (5 bases). The CDR3 runs 16 residues. CDR1 is ENHRY and CDR2 is SYGVKD in the germline V gene. The V gene lost 2 bases and the J gene lost 7 bases, with 17 bases spanning the gap. CDR3 region: CAISENGQVRSGELFF. In nucleotides, the CDR3 is TGTGCCATCAGTGAGAACGGACAAGTAAGGAGCGGGGAGCTGTTTTTT.